The clone carrying this TCR beta chain was counted many times. Antigen specificity is unknown. This sample was taken from a study of T-cell memory formation after mild COVID-19. The CDR3 is 13 amino acids. Germline V CDR1 and CDR2: SEHNR, FQNEAQ (reference sequence). V was shortened by 5 bases and J by 5 bases, with 13 bases between the two germline ends. 5'RACE with constant-segment primers built TCRalpha and TCRbeta cDNA libraries with UMIs. MiXCR was run by TCRdb on the 5' RACE reads, yielding one entry per CDR3 protein. This sample carries 350,000 to 500,000 distinct CDR3 sequences, 23% of them seen once, and the ten largest clones take roughly 14%. Findings of the study overall: Contracting clones, day 15 to 85, had balanced CD4/CD8, and later expanders favored CD4+. CD4+ clones that contracted lay mainly in CM and EM; CD8+ ones lay in EMRA.

Sample: PBMCs or a T cell subset sorted from them (not recorded which). This clonotype was obtained from an adult woman who had mild COVID-19 (a few samples of this study predate the infection). Cell type and time point are not known. The chain joins TRBV7-9 to TRBJ2-7; TRBD1 might be the D (6 bases). In DNA form, the CDR3 reads TGTGCCAGCAGCCCCTGGACAGCGGACGAGCAGTACTTC. It specifies CASSPWTADEQYF.